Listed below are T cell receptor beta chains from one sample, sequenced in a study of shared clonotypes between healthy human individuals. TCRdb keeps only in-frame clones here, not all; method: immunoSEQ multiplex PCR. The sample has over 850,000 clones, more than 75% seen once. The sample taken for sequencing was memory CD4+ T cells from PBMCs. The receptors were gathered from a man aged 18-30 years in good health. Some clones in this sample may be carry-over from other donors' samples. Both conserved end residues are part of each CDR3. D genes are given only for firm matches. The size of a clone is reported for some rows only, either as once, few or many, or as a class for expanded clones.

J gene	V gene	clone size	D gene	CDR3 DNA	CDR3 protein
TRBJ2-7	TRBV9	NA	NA	TGTGCCAGCAGCGTAGCTTGGCAGGGGCACTACGAGCAGTACTTC	CASSVAWQGHYEQYF
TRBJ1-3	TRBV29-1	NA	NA	TGCAGCGCGGGACAATCTGGAAACACCATATATTTT	CSAGQSGNTIYF
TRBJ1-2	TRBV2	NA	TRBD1	TGTGCCAGCAGTGATGGGACAGGGGAAATCGCCTTC	CASSDGTGEIAF
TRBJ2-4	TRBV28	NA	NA	TGTGCCAGCAGTTTACGCCCGGGGGAAAACATTCAGTACTTC	CASSLRPGENIQYF
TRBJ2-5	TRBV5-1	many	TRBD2	TGCGCCAGCAGCTTCGGACTAGCGGGAGGAGAGACCCAGTACTTC	CASSFGLAGGETQYF
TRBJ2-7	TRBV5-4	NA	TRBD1	TGTGCCAGCAGCTTGGACCTCGGACAGGGATTCCCCGAGCAGTACTTC	CASSLDLGQGFPEQYF
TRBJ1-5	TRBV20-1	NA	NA	TGCAGTGGAGAAGGCAATCAGCCCCAGCATTTT	CSGEGNQPQHF
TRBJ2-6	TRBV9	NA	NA	TGTGCCAGCAGCGTATCAGGGTCCGGGGCCAACGTCCTGACTTTC	CASSVSGSGANVLTF
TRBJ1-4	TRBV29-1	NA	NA	TGCAGCGTTGATTCCGGGACGGTGGGCGAAAAACTGTTTTTT	CSVDSGTVGEKLFF
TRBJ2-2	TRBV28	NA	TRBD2	TGTGCCAGCAGTTTAAAACGGACTAGCGGGAACACCGGGGAGCTGTTTTTT	CASSLKRTSGNTGELFF
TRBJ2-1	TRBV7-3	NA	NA	TGTGCCAGCAGCTTTCAGGACAGCTCCTACAATGAGCAGTTCTTC	CASSFQDSSYNEQFF
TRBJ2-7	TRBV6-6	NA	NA	TGTGCCAGCAGTTACGAAGCGCTAGCCTACGAGCAGTACTTC	CASSYEALAYEQYF
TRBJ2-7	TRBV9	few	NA	TGTGCCAGCAGCATCAGGGGAGAAAGCGACGAGCAGTACTTC	CASSIRGESDEQYF
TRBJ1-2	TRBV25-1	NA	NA	TGTGCCAGCAGTGGACGGGCAGCATATGGCTACACCTTC	CASSGRAAYGYTF
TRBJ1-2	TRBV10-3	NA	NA	TGTGCCATCAGGCTTCAGGGTTTCGGCTACACCTTC	CAIRLQGFGYTF
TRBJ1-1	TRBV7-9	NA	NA	TGTGCCAGCAGCGAAGGGACGAACACTGAAGCTTTCTTT	CASSEGTNTEAFF
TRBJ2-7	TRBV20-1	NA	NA	TGCAGTGCTAGATTCCCATACGAGCAGTACTTC	CSARFPYEQYF
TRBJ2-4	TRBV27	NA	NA	TGTGCCAGCAGTTTGAATGGAGCCCTAGCCAAAAACATTCAGTACTTC	CASSLNGALAKNIQYF
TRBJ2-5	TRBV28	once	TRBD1	TGTGCCAGCAGTTCCTGGACAGGCCTCGGGGAGACCCAGTACTTC	CASSSWTGLGETQYF
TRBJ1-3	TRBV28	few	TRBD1	TGTGCCAGCAGTTTGGGGGGTTGGGACAGCGGGGTAAACACCATATATTTT	CASSLGGWDSGVNTIYF
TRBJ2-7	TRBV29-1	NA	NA	TGCAGCGTGGCTCGGGCCTACGAGCAGTACTTC	CSVARAYEQYF
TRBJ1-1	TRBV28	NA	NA	TGTGCCAGCAGCCCATGGGCGAACACTGAAGCTTTCTTT	CASSPWANTEAFF
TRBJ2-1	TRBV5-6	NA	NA	TGTGCCAGCAGCGAAATTGGGCAGCCCTACAATGAGCAGTTCTTC	CASSEIGQPYNEQFF
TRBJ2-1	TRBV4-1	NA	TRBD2	TGTGCCAGCAGCCGACTAGCAAACTCCTACAATGAGCAGTTCTTC	CASSRLANSYNEQFF
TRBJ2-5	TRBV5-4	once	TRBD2	TGTGCCAGCAGCTTGGCTAGCGGGAGTGCGGAGACCCAGTACTTC	CASSLASGSAETQYF
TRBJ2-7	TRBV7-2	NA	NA	TGTGCCAGCAGCTTACGGCCCGCCGATAAGTACTTC	CASSLRPADKYF
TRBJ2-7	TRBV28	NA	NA	TGTGCCAGCAGTTTAGGAGGGGGCCCCTACGAGCAGTACTTC	CASSLGGGPYEQYF
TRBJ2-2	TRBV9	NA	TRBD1	TGTGCCAGCAGCCGAGGGGGCTTTGCGAACACCGGGGAGCTGTTTTTT	CASSRGGFANTGELFF
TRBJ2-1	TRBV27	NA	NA	TGTGCCAGCAGTTTAAGTCCCTCAAGGAGCTCCTACAATGAGCAGTTCTTC	CASSLSPSRSSYNEQFF
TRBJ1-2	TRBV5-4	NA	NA	TGTGCCAGCAGCTTGGAAGGGAGCCCAATTTATGGCTACACCTTC	CASSLEGSPIYGYTF
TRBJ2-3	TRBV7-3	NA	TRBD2	TGTGCCAGCAGCTTATTAGGCGGGAGTACAGATACGCAGTATTTT	CASSLLGGSTDTQYF
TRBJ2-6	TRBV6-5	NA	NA	TGTGCCAGCACCCCGGGAGCCTCTGGGGCCAACGTCCTGACTTTC	CASTPGASGANVLTF
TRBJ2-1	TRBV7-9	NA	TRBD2	TGTGCCAGCAGCTTAGGGCGGGGGACTAGCGTTTTTGATGAGCAGTTCTTC	CASSLGRGTSVFDEQFF
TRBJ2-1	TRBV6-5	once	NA	TGTGCCAGCAGTTTCTCCCGGGGCTGGACTGAGCAGTTCTTC	CASSFSRGWTEQFF
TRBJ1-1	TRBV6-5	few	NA	TGTGCCAGCAGTTACTCTGAGAACACTGAAGCTTTCTTT	CASSYSENTEAFF
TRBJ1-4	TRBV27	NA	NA	TGTGCCAGCAGAAGAGTTGCAACTAATGAAAAACTGTTTTTT	CASRRVATNEKLFF
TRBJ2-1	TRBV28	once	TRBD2	TGTGCCAGCAGTTTATTCCGGACTAGCGGGAGCAATGAGCAGTTCTTC	CASSLFRTSGSNEQFF
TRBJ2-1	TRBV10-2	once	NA	TGCGCCAGCAGGGGGCTAGGCGGGACCTCCTACAATGAGCAGTTCTTC	CASRGLGGTSYNEQFF
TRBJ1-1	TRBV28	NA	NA	TGTGCCAGCAGTTCAATATCCCGCCGGGACGTGCCTGAAGCTTTCTTT	CASSSISRRDVPEAFF
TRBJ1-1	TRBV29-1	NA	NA	TGCAGCGTTGTTGGCGGACTGAACACTGAAGCTTTCTTT	CSVVGGLNTEAFF
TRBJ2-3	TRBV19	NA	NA	TGTGCCAGTAGTATGGGTCTAGCGAAGCAGTATTTT	CASSMGLAKQYF
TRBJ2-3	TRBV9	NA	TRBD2	TGTGCCAGCAGCCTCGTTAGCGGGACCCTCACAGATACGCAGTATTTT	CASSLVSGTLTDTQYF
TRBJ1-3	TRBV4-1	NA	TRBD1	TGCGCCAGCAGCCAACCACGACAGGGACGCTCTGGAAACACCATATATTTT	CASSQPRQGRSGNTIYF
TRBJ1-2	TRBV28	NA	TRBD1	TGTGCCAGCAGACATCCCGGGACAGGGGTGAACTATGGCTACACCTTC	CASRHPGTGVNYGYTF
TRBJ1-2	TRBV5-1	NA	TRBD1	TGCGCCAGCAGCCTACAGGGGGGGTCTAACTATGGCTACACCTTC	CASSLQGGSNYGYTF
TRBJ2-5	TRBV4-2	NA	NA	TGTGCCAGCAGCCAAGGAGGGGGGGGTAGAGCAGAGACCCAGTACTTC	CASSQGGGGRAETQYF
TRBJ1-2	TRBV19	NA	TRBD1	TGTGCCAGTACCACAGGGGGGCGAAACTATGGCTACACCTTC	CASTTGGRNYGYTF
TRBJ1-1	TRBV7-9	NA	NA	TGTGCCAGCAGCTTATTCCGTTCCGGGTGGAACACTGAAGCTTTCTTT	CASSLFRSGWNTEAFF
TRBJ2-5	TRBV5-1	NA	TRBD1	TGCGCCAGCAGCTCACAGGGGGCCCAAGAGACCCAGTACTTC	CASSSQGAQETQYF
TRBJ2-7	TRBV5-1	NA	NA	TGCGCCAGCAGCTTGGTCTCGGGAAAGGCCGAGCAGTACTTC	CASSLVSGKAEQYF
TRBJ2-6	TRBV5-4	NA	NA	TGTGCCAGCAGCTTGGTTCAGGGGGCCAACGTCCTGACTTTC	CASSLVQGANVLTF
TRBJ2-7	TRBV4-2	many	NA	TGTGCCAGCAGCCCCTTACTTAGGCGGTTCGACGAGCAGTACTTC	CASSPLLRRFDEQYF
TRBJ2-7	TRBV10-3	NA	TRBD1	TGTGCCATCAGTGGAGGACAGGGGGGCGACGAGCAGTACTTC	CAISGGQGGDEQYF
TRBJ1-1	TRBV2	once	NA	TGTGCCAGCAGTGATTGGACCGTGGGGACTGAAGCTTTCTTT	CASSDWTVGTEAFF